Presented here are 9 T cell receptor beta chains from one specimen sequenced in a study of T-cell memory formation after mild COVID-19. TCRdb ran MiXCR on the 5' RACE reads and lists one entry per CDR3 protein. This table holds roughly 450,000 distinct CDR3 sequences, about 20% found once. Material for sequencing was PBMCs or a T cell subset sorted from them (not recorded which). These TCRs come from an adult woman who had mild COVID-19 (a few samples of this study predate the infection). Cell type and time point are not known.

This rearrangement joins TRBV4-3 to TRBJ2-1, with TRBD2 identical over 7 bases. Germline loops: CDR1 LGHNA, CDR2 YSLEER. This CDR3 has 16 residues. Trimming removed 5 bases from V and 6 bases from J; junction bases left unmatched: 13. The CDR3 DNA reads as TGCGCCAGCAGCGACTGGACTAGACCCCCCGCCAATGAGCAGTTCTTC. Residues: CASSDWTRPPANEQFF.

This clonotype was seen a few times. The V and J genes are TRBV12-3 or TRBV12-4 and TRBJ2-7; D call uncertain. Trimming pared 3 bases from V and 2 bases from J, leaving 5 bases between. The CDR3 consists of 12 residues. The DNA for the CDR3 is TGTGCCAGCAGTTTCCGGGCCTACGAGCAGTACTTC. As protein: CASSFRAYEQYF.

With respect to this clonotype: Being one base from a much bigger clone, this may be a read error. The chain combines TRBV25-1 with TRBJ2-7, with D uncertain. V lost 8 bases to trimming and J lost 3 bases, with 5 bases between them. Germline CDR1 is MGHDK and CDR2 is SYGVNS. CDR3 length: 10 amino acids. CDR3 nucleotide sequence: TGTGCCAGCGGGCACTACGAGCAGTACTTC. Translation: CASGHYEQYF.

The rearrangement links TRBV9 to TRBJ2-7; TRBD2 matches at 7 bases. The CDR3 sequence is 16 residues long. With 0 bases clipped from V and 2 bases from J, the junction kept 8 bases outside the gene matches. In germline, CDR1 is SGDLS, CDR2 YYNGEE. CDR3 loop: CASSVGDSGPTYEQYF. The CDR3 bases are TGTGCCAGCAGCGTAGGGGATAGCGGGCCTACCTACGAGCAGTACTTC.

This clonotype turned up a few times. The rearrangement links TRBV6-2 or TRBV6-3 to TRBJ2-7; 8 nucleotides align to TRBD2. This CDR3 is 15 amino acids long. Looked up from germline, CDR1 is MNHEY and CDR2 is SVGEGT. V shed 6 bases and J 3 bases; nucleotides not matched to a gene: 10. CDR3 in DNA: TGTGCCAGCAGCCTCCTCCTAGCGGGCCGCTACGAGCAGTACTTC. It specifies CASSLLLAGRYEQYF.

The sample holds many counts of this clonotype. The rearrangement joins TRBV11-2 to TRBJ2-1; 7 nucleotides line up with TRBD1. The length of the CDR3 is 18 residues. Germline V gene sequence: CDR1 SGHAT, CDR2 FQNNGV. V shed 2 bases, J shed 0 bases, and the junction held 10 bases outside the gene matches. CDR3 in amino acids: CASSLRPTGPSSYNEQFF. The CDR3 region has the DNA TGTGCCAGCAGCTTAAGGCCGACAGGGCCGAGCTCCTACAATGAGCAGTTCTTC.

The rearrangement joins TRBV20-1 to TRBJ2-7; a weak D match, TRBD1 (5 bases). This CDR3 region has 12 residues. The germline V gene has CDR1 DFQATT and CDR2 SNEGSKA (reference sequence). V was trimmed by 6 bases and J by 7 bases, leaving 16 bases between them. In DNA form, the CDR3 reads TGCAGTGCCCATCGGCAGGGTATGGAGCAGTACTTC. It specifies CSAHRQGMEQYF.

This chain joins TRBV20-1 and TRBJ2-5, with 10 bases lining up with TRBD2. The CDR3 is 15 amino acids. Germline values: CDR1 DFQATT, CDR2 SNEGSKA (reference sequence). J was trimmed by 5 bases and V by 2 bases; bases with no gene match: 8. The CDR3 nucleotides are TGCAGTGCTAGACGCCCTAGCGGGAGTCTGGAGACCCAGTACTTC. It yields the protein CSARRPSGSLETQYF.

This clonotype was observed many times. This chain uses TRBV7-2 with TRBJ2-6; 7 nucleotides agree with TRBD1. Germline CDR1 reads SGHTA; CDR2 reads FQGNSA. The J segment lost 0 bases and the V segment lost 5 bases, leaving 1 base of the junction unmatched. The CDR3 covers 15 residues. The CDR3 DNA reads as TGTGCCAGCAGCCGACAGGGCTCTGGGGCCAACGTCCTGACTTTC. Translating gives CASSRQGSGANVLTF.